This TCR beta chain was recovered during a study of T cells in tuberculosis. Profiling relied on immunoSEQ multiplex PCR, and the TCRdb table lists in-frame clones only, not all of them. The data show about 53,000 clones, about 95% seen once. As regards this clone: Its matching antigen is unknown.

Time point: new active TB diagnosis, blood taken before or within 7 days of starting treatment. Study-wide results and caveats: Smaller alpha distances in active tuberculosis partly reflected shorter CDR3-alpha lengths. Classification accuracy was 87% (AUROC around 0.9) with the GMM-specific repertoire. Smaller distances to GMM-specific TCRs suggested their expansion in active tuberculosis.

This CDR3 contains 14 residues. Germline lookup yields CDR1 SGHDT and CDR2 YYEEEE. V was trimmed by 4 bases and J by 4 bases, leaving 14 bases between them. Sequenced material: PBMCs, taken at tuberculosis diagnosis. This sequence joins TRBV5-6 and TRBJ1-2; possible D gene TRBD1, 5 bases. The sequence was obtained from an adult with tuberculosis. For the CDR3, the DNA is TGTGCCAGCAGCCCGGGGGTACGGATCTATGGCTACACCTTC. Translation gives CASSPGVRIYGYTF.